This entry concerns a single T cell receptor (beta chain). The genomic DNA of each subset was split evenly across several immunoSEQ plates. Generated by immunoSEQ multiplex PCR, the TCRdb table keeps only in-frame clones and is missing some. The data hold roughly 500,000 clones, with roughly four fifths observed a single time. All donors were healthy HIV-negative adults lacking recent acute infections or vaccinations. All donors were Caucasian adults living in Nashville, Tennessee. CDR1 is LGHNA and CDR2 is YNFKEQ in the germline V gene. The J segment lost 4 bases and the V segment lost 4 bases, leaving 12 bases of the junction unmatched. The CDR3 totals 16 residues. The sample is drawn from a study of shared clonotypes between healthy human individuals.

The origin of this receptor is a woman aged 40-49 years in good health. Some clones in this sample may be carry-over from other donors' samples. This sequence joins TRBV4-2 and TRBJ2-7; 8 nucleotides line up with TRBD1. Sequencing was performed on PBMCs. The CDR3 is CASSPSGGQGPYEQYF. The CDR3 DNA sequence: TGTGCCAGCAGCCCAAGCGGAGGACAGGGACCTTACGAGCAGTACTTC.